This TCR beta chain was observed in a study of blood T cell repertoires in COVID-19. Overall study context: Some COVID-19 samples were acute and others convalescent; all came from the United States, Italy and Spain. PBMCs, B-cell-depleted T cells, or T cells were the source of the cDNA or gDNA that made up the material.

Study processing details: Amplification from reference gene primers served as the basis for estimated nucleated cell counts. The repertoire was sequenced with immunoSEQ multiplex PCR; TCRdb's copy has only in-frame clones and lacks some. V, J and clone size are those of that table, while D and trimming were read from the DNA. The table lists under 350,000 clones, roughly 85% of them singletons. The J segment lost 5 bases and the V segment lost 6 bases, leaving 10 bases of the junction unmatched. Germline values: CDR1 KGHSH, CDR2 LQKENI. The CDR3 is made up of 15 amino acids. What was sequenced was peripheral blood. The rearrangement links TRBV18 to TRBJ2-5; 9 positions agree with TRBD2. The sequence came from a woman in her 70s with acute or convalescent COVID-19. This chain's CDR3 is CASSPEGLASETQYF. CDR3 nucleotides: TGTGCCAGCTCCCCAGAGGGACTAGCCTCGGAGACCCAGTACTTC.